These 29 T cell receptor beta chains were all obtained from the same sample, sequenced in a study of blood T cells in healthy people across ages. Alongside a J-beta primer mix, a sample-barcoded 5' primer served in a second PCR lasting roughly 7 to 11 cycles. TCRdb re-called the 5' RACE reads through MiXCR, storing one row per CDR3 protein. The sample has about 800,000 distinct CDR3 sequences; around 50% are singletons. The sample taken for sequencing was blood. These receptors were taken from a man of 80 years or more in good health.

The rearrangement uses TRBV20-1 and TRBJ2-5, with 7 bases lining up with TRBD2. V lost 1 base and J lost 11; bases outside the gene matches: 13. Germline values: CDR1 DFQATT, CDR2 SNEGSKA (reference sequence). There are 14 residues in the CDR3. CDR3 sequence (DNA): TGCAGTGCTAGAGCCAGCGGGGCAGAAAATGAGCAGTACTTC. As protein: CSARASGAENEQYF.

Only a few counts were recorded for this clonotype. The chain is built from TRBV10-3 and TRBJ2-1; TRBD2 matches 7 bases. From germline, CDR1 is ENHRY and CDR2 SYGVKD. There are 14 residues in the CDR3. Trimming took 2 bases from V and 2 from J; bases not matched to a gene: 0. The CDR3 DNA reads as TGTGCCATCAGTGAGCGGGAGGCCTACAATGAGCAGTTCTTC. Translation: CAISEREAYNEQFF.

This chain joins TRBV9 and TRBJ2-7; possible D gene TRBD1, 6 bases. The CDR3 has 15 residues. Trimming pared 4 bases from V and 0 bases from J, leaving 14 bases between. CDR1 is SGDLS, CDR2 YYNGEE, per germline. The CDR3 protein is CASSSPDRPSYEQYF. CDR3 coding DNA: TGTGCCAGCAGCTCACCAGACAGGCCCTCCTACGAGCAGTACTTC.

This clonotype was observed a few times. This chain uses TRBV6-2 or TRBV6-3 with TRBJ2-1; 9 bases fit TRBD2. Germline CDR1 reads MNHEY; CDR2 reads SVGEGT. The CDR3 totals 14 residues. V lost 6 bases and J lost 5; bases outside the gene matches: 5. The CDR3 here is CASRTSGPNNEQFF. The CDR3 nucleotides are TGTGCCAGCAGAACTAGCGGGCCTAACAATGAGCAGTTCTTC.

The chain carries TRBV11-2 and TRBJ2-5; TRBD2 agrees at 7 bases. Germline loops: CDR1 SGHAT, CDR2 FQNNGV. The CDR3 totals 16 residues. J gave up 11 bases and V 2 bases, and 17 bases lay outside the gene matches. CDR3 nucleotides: TGTGCCAGCAGCTTACCCCCAACGGGGGGACCGTGGGAGCAGTACTTC. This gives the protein CASSLPPTGGPWEQYF.

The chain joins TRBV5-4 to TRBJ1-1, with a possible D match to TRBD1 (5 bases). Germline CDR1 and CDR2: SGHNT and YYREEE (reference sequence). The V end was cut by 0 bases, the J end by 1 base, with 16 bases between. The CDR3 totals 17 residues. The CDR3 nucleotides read TGTGCCAGCAGCTTGGGGCCGGGGAGGGGAGGGAACACTGAAGCTTTCTTT. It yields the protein CASSLGPGRGGNTEAFF.

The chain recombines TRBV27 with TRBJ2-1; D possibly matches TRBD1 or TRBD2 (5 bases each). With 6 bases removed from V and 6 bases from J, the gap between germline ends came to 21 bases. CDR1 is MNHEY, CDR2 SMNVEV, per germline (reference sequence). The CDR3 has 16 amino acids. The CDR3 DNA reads TGTGCCAGCAGCCCGGGACCGCCGACCCGGGGCAATGAGCAGTTCTTC. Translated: CASSPGPPTRGNEQFF.

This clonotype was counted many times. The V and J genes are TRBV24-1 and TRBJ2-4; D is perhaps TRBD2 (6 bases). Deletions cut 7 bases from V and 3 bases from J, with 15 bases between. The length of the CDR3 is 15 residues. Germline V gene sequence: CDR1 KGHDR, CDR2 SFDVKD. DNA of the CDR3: TGTGCCACCAGCGGGAGTACCGGAGACAAAAACATTCAGTACTTC. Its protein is CATSGSTGDKNIQYF.

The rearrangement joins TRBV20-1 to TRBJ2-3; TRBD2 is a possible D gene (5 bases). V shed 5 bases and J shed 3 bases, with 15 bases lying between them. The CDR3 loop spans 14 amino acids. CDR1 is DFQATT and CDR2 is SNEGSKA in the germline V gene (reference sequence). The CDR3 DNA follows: TGCAGTGCTGACGGACGGGGTGCTACAGATACGCAGTATTTT. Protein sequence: CSADGRGATDTQYF.

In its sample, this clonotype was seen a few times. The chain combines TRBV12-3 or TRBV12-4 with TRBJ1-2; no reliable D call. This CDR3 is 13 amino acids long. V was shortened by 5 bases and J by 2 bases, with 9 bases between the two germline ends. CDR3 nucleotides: TGTGCCAGCAGTGTTAGGCAGAACTATGGCTACACCTTC. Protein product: CASSVRQNYGYTF.

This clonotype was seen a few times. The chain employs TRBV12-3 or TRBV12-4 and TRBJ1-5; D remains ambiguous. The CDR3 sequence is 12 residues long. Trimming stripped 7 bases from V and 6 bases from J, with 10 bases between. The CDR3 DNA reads TGTGCCAGCACCACCCGGGGTCAGCCCCAGCATTTT. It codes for CASTTRGQPQHF.

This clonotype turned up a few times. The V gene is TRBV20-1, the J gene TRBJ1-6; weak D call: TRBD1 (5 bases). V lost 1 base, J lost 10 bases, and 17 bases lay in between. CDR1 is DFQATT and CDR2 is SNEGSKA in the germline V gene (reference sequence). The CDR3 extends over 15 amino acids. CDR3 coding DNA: TGCAGTGCTAGAGCTGCCGGGACCCCCCCCTCACCCCTCCACTTT. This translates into CSARAAGTPPSPLHF.

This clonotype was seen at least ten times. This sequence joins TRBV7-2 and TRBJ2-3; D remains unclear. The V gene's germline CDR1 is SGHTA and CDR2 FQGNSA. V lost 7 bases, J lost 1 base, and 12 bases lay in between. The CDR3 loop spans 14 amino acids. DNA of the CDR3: TGTGCCAGCACCCCGGGTCGCCGCACAGATACGCAGTATTTT. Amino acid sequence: CASTPGRRTDTQYF. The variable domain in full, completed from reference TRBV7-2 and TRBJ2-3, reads GAGVSQSPSNKVTEKGKDVELRCDPISGHTALYWYRQSLGQGLEFLIYFQGNSAPDKSGLPSDRFSAERTGGSVSTLTIQRTQQEDSAVYLCASTPGRRTDTQYFGPGTRLTVL.

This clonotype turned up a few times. CDR3 DNA: TGCAGCGTGGGACCGGCTGCGGGAGCCTACGAGCAGTACTTC. Translated, it gives CSVGPAAGAYEQYF. The chain joins TRBV29-1 to TRBJ2-7; 7 bases fit TRBD2. The CDR3 is made up of 14 amino acids. Trimming removed 6 bases from V and 2 bases from J; junction bases left unmatched: 10. CDR1 is SQVTM, CDR2 ANQGSEA, per germline.

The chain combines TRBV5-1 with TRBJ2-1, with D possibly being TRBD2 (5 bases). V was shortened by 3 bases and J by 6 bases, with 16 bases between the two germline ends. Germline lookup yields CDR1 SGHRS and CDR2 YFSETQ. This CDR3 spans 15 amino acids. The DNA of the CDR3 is TGCGCCAGCAGCTCCCGAGGGAGCTCTAGCAATGAGCAGTTCTTC. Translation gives CASSSRGSSSNEQFF.

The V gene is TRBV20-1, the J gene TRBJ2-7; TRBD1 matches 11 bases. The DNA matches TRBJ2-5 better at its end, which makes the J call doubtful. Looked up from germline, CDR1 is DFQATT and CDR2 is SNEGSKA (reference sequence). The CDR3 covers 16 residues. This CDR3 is CSAREWTGGAGETQYF. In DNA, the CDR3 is TGCAGTGCTAGAGAGTGGACAGGGGGCGCAGGAGAGACCCAGTACTTC.

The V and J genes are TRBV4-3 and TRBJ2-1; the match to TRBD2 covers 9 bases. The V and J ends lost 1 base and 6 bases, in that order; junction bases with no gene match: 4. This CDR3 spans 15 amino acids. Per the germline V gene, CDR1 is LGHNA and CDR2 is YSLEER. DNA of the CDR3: TGCGCCAGCAGCCAAGTAGCACTAGCGGGCAATGAGCAGTTCTTC. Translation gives CASSQVALAGNEQFF.

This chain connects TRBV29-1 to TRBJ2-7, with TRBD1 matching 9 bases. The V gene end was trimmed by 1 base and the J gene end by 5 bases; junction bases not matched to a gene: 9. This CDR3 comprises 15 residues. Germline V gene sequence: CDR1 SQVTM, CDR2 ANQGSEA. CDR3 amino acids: CSVEGHRDRVNEQYF. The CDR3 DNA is TGCAGCGTTGAAGGCCACAGGGACAGGGTGAACGAGCAGTACTTC.

CDR3 nucleotide sequence: TGTGCCAGCAGTGAATCGGGGATGTACCAAGAGACCCAGTACTTC. Translated, it gives CASSESGMYQETQYF. The chain is built from TRBV2 and TRBJ2-5; D perhaps matches TRBD2 (5 bases). The CDR3 sequence is 15 residues long. Trimming stripped 2 bases from V and 0 bases from J, with 10 bases between. CDR1 is SNHLY and CDR2 is FYNNEI in the germline V gene.

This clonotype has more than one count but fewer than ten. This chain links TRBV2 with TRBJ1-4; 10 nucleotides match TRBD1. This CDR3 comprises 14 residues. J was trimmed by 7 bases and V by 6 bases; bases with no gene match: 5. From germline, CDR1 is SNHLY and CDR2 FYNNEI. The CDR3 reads CASRMTGGSEKLFF. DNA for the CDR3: TGTGCCAGCAGGATGACAGGGGGCTCTGAAAAACTGTTTTTT.

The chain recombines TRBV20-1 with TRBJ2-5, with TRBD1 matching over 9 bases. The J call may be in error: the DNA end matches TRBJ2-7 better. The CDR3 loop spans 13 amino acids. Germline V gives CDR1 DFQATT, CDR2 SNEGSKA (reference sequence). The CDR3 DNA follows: TGCAGTGCTATAGGACAGGGGTTAGACGAGCAGTACTTC. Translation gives CSAIGQGLDEQYF.

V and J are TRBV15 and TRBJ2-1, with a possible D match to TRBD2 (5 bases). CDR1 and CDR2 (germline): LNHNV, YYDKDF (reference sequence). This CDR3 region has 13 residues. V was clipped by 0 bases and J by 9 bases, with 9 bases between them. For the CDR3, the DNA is TGTGCCACCAGCAGAGATCAGGCGGGTGAGCAGTTCTTC. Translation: CATSRDQAGEQFF.

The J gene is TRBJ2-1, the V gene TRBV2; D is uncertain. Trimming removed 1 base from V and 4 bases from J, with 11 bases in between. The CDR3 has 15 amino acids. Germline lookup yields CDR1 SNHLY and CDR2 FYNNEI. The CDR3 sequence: CASSEDGGRYNEQFF. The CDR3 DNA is TGTGCCAGCAGTGAAGATGGCGGTAGGTACAATGAGCAGTTCTTC.

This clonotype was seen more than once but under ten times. CDR3: CASNVWGEGQETQYF. The CDR3 bases are TGTGCCAGCAACGTCTGGGGGGAAGGGCAAGAGACCCAGTACTTC. The chain joins TRBV28 to TRBJ2-5, with D maybe TRBD2 (6 bases). Germline values: CDR1 MDHEN, CDR2 SYDVKM. Trimming shortened V by 7 bases and J by 2 bases, and 17 bases separated the two germline ends. The CDR3 spans 15 residues.

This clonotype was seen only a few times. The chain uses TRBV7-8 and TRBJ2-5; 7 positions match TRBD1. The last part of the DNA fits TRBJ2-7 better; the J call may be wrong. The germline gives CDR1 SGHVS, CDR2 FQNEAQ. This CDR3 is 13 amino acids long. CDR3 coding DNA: TGTGCCAGCAGCTTAAGCAGGGGGAACGAGCAGTACTTC. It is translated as CASSLSRGNEQYF.

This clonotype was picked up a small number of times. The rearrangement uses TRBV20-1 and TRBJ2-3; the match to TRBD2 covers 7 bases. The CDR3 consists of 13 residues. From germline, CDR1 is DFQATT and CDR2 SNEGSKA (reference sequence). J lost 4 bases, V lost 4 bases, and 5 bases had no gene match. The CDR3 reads CSAKAGYPDTQYF. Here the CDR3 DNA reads TGCAGTGCTAAAGCGGGATACCCAGATACGCAGTATTTT.

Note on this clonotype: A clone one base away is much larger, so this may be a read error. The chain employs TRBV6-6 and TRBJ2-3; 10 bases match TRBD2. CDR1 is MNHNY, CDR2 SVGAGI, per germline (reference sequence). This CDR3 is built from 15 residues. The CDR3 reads CAGSRSGRSTDTQYF. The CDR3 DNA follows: TGTGCCGGCAGCCGTAGCGGGAGGTCAACAGATACGCAGTATTTT.

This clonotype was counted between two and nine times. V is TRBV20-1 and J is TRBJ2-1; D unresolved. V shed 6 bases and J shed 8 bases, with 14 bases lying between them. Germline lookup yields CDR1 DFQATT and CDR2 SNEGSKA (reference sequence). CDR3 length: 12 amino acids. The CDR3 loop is CSARVVLDEQFF. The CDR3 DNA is TGCAGTGCCCGTGTTGTGTTGGATGAGCAGTTCTTC.

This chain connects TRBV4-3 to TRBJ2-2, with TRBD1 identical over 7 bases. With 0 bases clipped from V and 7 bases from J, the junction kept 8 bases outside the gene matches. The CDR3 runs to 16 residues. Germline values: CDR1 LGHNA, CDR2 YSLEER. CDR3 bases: TGCGCCAGCAGCCAAGAATGGAGACAGGGTATCGGGGAGCTGTTTTTT. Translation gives CASSQEWRQGIGELFF.